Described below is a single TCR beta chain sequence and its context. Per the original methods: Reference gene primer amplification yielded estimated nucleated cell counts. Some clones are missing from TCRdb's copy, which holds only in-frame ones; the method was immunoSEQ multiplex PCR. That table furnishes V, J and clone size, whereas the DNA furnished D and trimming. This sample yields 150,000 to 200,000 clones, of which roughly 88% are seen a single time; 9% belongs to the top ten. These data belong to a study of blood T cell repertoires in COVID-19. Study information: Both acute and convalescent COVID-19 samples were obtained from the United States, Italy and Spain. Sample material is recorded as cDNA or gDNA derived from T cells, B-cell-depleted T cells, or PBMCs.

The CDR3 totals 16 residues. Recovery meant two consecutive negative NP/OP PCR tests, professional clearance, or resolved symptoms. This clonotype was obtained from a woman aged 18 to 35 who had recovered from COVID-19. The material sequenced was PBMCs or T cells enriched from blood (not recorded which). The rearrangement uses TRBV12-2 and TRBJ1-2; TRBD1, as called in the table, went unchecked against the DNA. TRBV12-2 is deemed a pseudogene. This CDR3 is CASRLGRQERGYGYTF. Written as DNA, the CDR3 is TGTGCAAGTCGCTTAGGGAGACAGGAAAGGGGCTATGGCTACACCTTC.